The source of this TCR beta chain is a study of T cells in Graves' hyperthyroidism and ophthalmopathy. Study details: Before any treatment, at initial diagnosis, peripheral blood was collected.

CDR3 length equals 14 residues. With 2 bases removed from V and 4 bases from J, the gap between germline ends came to 11 bases. Germline V lookup: CDR1 SNHLY, CDR2 FYNNEI. Amplification of TCR beta CDR3 regions was performed using RNA transcripts as template. A set of HTBI primers served as the primers for a first-round RT-PCR of the TCR CDR3. TCRdb recomputed calls from the multiplex PCR reads with MiXCR, one row per CDR3 protein. This table has about 370,000 distinct CDR3 sequences, over 12% appearing once. Points from the study as a whole: Ophthalmopathy was told apart from stable hyperthyroidism by a 13 V-J model.

Using 9.5 to 10 ml of fresh peripheral blood, PBMCs were prepared. The sample holds many counts of this clonotype. Its cognate antigen is unknown. This receptor was obtained from a woman between 55 and 75 years old with Graves' ophthalmopathy. This sequence joins TRBV2 and TRBJ2-5, with D possibly TRBD2 on 6 matching bases. Material: blood. CDR3 in amino acids: CASSELAGGETQYF. The CDR3 bases are TGTGCCAGCAGTGAACTAGCCGGGGGAGAGACCCAGTACTTC.